The 6 T cell receptor beta chains below come from one sample, sequenced in a study of T cells and Merkel cell carcinoma outcomes. Measured with immunoSEQ multiplex PCR; TCRdb has only the in-frame clones, and not every one. The sample holds some 1,700 clones; roughly 85% are singletons and the top ten take just over 4%. Material for sequencing was tumor tissue from Merkel cell carcinoma. These receptors all stem from a human donor with Merkel cell carcinoma.

J is TRBJ2-7 and V is TRBV10-3; the D gene could be TRBD1 or TRBD2 (6 bases each). This CDR3 is 15 amino acids long. V was cut by 2 bases and J by 0 bases, with 11 bases left in between. CDR1 and CDR2 (germline): ENHRY, SYGVKD. CDR3 sequence: CAISERGVVSYEQYF. CDR3 nucleotide sequence: TGTGCCATCAGTGAGAGGGGGGTCGTCTCCTACGAGCAGTACTTC.

The chain joins TRBV6-6 to TRBJ1-5; D ambiguous. Per the germline V gene, CDR1 is MNHNY and CDR2 is SVGAGI (reference sequence). This CDR3 is 15 amino acids long. The V and J ends lost 6 bases and 2 bases respectively, with 14 bases between them. The CDR3 loop is CASRPAGIGNQPQHF. CDR3 DNA sequence: TGTGCCAGCAGGCCCGCGGGGATTGGCAATCAGCCCCAGCATTTT.

The chain is built from TRBV12-5 and TRBJ1-1; D remains ambiguous. The CDR3 loop spans 13 amino acids. The germline CDR1 and CDR2 sequences are LGHNT and FRNRAP. V lost 5 bases and J lost 4, with 11 bases in between. The CDR3 is CASGPFSGTEAFF. The CDR3 coding sequence is TGTGCTAGTGGTCCCTTTAGTGGCACTGAAGCTTTCTTT. Full variable domain (missing parts from reference TRBV12-5 and TRBJ1-1): DARVTQTPRHKVTEMGQEVTMRCQPILGHNTVFWYRQTMMQGLELLAYFRNRAPLDDSGMPKDRFSAEMPDATLATLKIQPSEPRDSAVYFCASGPFSGTEAFFGQGTRLTVV.

The chain is built from TRBV27 and TRBJ2-7; 7 nucleotides align to TRBD1. The CDR3 is 14 residues long. CDR1 and CDR2 (germline): MNHEY, SMNVEV (reference sequence). V lost 5 bases, J lost 6 bases, and 10 bases stayed unmatched. The CDR3 coding sequence is TGTGCCAGCAGTACCCGGGAAGGGGGCTCCGAGCAGTACTTC. This translates into CASSTREGGSEQYF.

The gene calls are TRBV11-1 and TRBJ1-6; 9 nucleotides agree with TRBD1. From germline, CDR1 is SGHAT and CDR2 FQDESV (reference sequence). The CDR3 contains 15 residues. The V and J ends lost 4 bases and 6 bases, in that order; junction bases with no gene match: 4. The CDR3 reads CASSSEQGANSPLHF. Here the CDR3 DNA reads TGTGCCAGCAGCTCAGAACAGGGGGCTAATTCACCCCTCCACTTT.

The V gene is TRBV6-5, the J gene TRBJ2-7; 8 positions match TRBD1. The CDR3 runs 14 residues. With V trimmed by 2 bases and J by 2 bases, 2 bases remained unmatched. Germline CDR1 reads MNHEY; CDR2 reads SVGAGI. The CDR3 protein is CASSYGTGPYEQYF. Written as DNA, the CDR3 is TGTGCCAGCAGTTACGGGACAGGACCCTACGAGCAGTACTTC.